The 16 T cell receptor beta chains given below trace back to one sample, sequenced in a study of Tregs in tolerant kidney transplant recipients. Sequencing used immunoSEQ multiplex PCR; TCRdb keeps in-frame clones, though not all of them. The listing contains 25,000 to 35,000 clones. Sample: CD8+ T cells from blood, taken before the transplant. The source is a human donor who received a combined kidney and bone marrow transplant.

As for this clone: The read finishes 3 residues shy of the CDR3 end, and the germline J gene is used to complete it. V is TRBV7-2 and J is TRBJ1-5; D may be TRBD1 (5 bases). Trimming left V 1 base short and J 5 bases short, with 12 bases between. In germline, CDR1 is SGHTA, CDR2 FQGNSA. There are 15 residues in the CDR3. The part of the CDR3 DNA that was read is TGTGCCAGCAGCTTAGGGGGCGTTCGGGATCAGCCC. Translating gives CASSLGGVRDQP. The CDR3 reads in full as CASSLGGVRDQPQHF.

As to this clone: Coverage ceases 3 residues before the CDR3 finishes, and the germline J gene fills in the end. V gene TRBV19 combines with J gene TRBJ1-5; D is uncertain. V was clipped by 7 bases and J by 1 base, with 11 bases between them. The CDR3 is made up of 14 amino acids. CDR1 and CDR2 (germline): LNHDA, SQIVND (reference sequence). The CDR3 region is CASMLGLSNQPQHF. The DNA read from the CDR3 is TGTGCCAGTATGTTGGGCCTAAGCAATCAGCCC.

About this clone itself: Read sequence stops 3 residues before the CDR3 end, and the germline J gene provides the missing end. The rearrangement uses TRBV2 and TRBJ1-1; D gene ambiguous. This CDR3 has 15 residues. CDR1 SNHLY and CDR2 FYNNEI come from the germline V gene. The V end was cut by 2 bases, the J end by 1 base, with 11 bases between. The DNA read from the CDR3 is TGTGCCAGCAGTGAAAGTCCGGTGCCGAACACTGAA. Residues: CASSESPVPNTE. The CDR3, in full, reads CASSESPVPNTEAFF.

Turning to this clone: The read gets to within 3 residues of the CDR3 end, and the germline J gene fills in the rest. The chain combines TRBV6-2 or TRBV6-3 with TRBJ2-3; tentative D call: TRBD1 (6 bases). The germline CDR1 and CDR2 sequences are MNHEY and SVGEGT. The CDR3 length is 13 residues. CDR3 sequence reads: CASWAGVELAQYF. The CDR3 DNA, read in part, is TGTGCCAGCTGGGCAGGGGTTGAGTTGGCG.

A note on this clone: The sequence runs out 3 residues before the end of the CDR3; the remainder is reconstructed from the germline J gene. The V and J genes are TRBV7-9 and TRBJ2-7; tentatively, D is TRBD1 (7 bases). The CDR3 has 14 amino acids. CDR1 SEHNR and CDR2 FQNEAQ come from the germline V gene (reference sequence). Trimming cost V 5 bases and J 3 bases, with 14 bases left between them. The CDR3 sequence is CASSHGQEGYEQYF. The sequenced part of the CDR3 DNA is TGTGCCAGCAGCCATGGACAGGAGGGCTACGAG.

On this clone itself: The read stops 3 residues short of the end of the CDR3; the missing end is completed from the germline J gene. The chain combines TRBV2 with TRBJ2-7; D possibly corresponds to TRBD1 (6 bases). V was pared by 8 bases and J by 2 bases, with 13 bases between. The CDR3 extends over 13 amino acids. CDR1 SNHLY and CDR2 FYNNEI come from the germline V gene. The CDR3 is CASPGTLTYEQYF. The CDR3 DNA, read in part, is TGTGCCAGCCCCGGGACACTCACCTACGAG.

For this clone: The CDR3 end falls 3 residues outside the read, so it is completed with the germline J gene. The rearrangement uses TRBV6-2 or TRBV6-3 and TRBJ2-7; D is ambiguous. Per germline, CDR1 MNHEY and CDR2 SVGEGT. This CDR3 comprises 9 residues. V shed 10 bases and J shed 2 bases, with 3 bases lying between them. The CDR3 here is CATAYEQYF. CDR3 DNA (partial): TGTGCCACAGCCTACGAG.

Comments on this clone: The CDR3 end lies 3 residues beyond the end of the read and is filled in from the germline J gene. J is TRBJ2-1 and V is TRBV2, with D possibly being TRBD2 (5 bases). V dropped 4 bases and J dropped 4 bases, with 14 bases sitting between them. Germline values: CDR1 SNHLY, CDR2 FYNNEI. There are 15 residues in the CDR3. CDR3 DNA (partial): TGTGCCAGCAGTGCTAGCTTGCTGGGGTACAATGAG. Its translation is CASSASLLGYNE. The whole CDR3 protein is CASSASLLGYNEQFF. Supplemented by reference TRBV2 and TRBJ2-1, the full variable domain reads EPEVTQTPSHQVTQMGQEVILRCVPISNHLYFYWYRQILGQKVEFLVSFYNNEISEKSEIFDDQFSVERPDGSNFTLKIRSTKLEDSAMYFCASSASLLGYNEQFFGPGTRLTVL.

Details on this clone: The read ends 3 residues early relative to the CDR3; the germline J gene fills the gap. The chain employs TRBV6-2 or TRBV6-3 and TRBJ1-1, with 7 positions matching TRBD1. The germline CDR1 and CDR2 sequences are MNHEY and SVGEGT. Germline trimming cut 5 bases from V and 4 bases from J; bases unmatched to any gene: 10. The CDR3 loop spans 15 amino acids. CDR3 bases read: TGTGCCAGCAGTAGCTTTGGGACAGTCGGCACTGAA. It is translated as CASSSFGTVGTE. The whole CDR3 region reads CASSSFGTVGTEAFF.

Comments on this clone: The missing CDR3 end, 3 residues past where the read stops, is filled in from the germline J gene. The chain uses TRBV13 and TRBJ2-5, with 9 bases matching TRBD1. V shed 2 bases, J shed 4 bases, and the junction held 5 bases outside the gene matches. The CDR3 runs to 15 residues. CDR1 and CDR2 (germline): PRHDT, FYEKMQ (reference sequence). Here the CDR3 reads CASSLRTGVRETQYF. The part of the CDR3 DNA that was read is TGTGCCAGCAGCTTACGGACAGGGGTCCGAGAGACC.

As regards this clone: The CDR3 extends 3 residues past the end of the read, so its final part is completed from the germline J gene. V is TRBV19 and J is TRBJ1-1, with 8 bases that match TRBD1. This CDR3 has 15 amino acids. Germline V gene sequence: CDR1 LNHDA, CDR2 SQIVND (reference sequence). V lost 1 base and J lost 3; bases outside the gene matches: 4. The CDR3 loop reads CASSIAPDRDTEAFF. The part of the CDR3 DNA that was read is TGTGCCAGTAGTATAGCGCCGGACAGGGACACTGAA.

Details on this clone: The read gets to within 3 residues of the CDR3 end, and the germline J gene fills in the rest. The chain is built from TRBV2 and TRBJ1-2, with D unresolved. The CDR3 runs to 14 residues. Per germline, CDR1 SNHLY and CDR2 FYNNEI. V was shortened by 0 bases and J by 5 bases, with 10 bases between the two germline ends. The CDR3 reads CASSEAPAAYGYTF. CDR3 DNA, as far as it was read: TGTGCCAGCAGTGAAGCGCCGGCAGCGTATGGC.

About this clone: The read ends 3 residues before the CDR3 terminus; that terminus is restored from the germline J gene. This chain uses TRBV2 with TRBJ1-4, with 7 bases fitting TRBD1. The CDR3 is 15 residues long. The germline V gene encodes CDR1 SNHLY and CDR2 FYNNEI. Unmatched junction bases numbered 3, after V lost 1 base and J lost 4 bases. CDR3: CASSEGDRVNEKLFF. CDR3 DNA, as far as it was read: TGTGCCAGCAGTGAAGGGGACAGAGTTAATGAAAAA.

Regarding this clone: The CDR3 goes on 3 residues after the read ends, and that part is filled in from the germline J gene. This rearrangement joins TRBV19 to TRBJ2-7; 8 positions agree with TRBD2. CDR1 is LNHDA, CDR2 SQIVND, per germline (reference sequence). The trim removed 7 bases at V and 6 bases at J, leaving 11 bases unmatched. The CDR3 loop spans 14 amino acids. CDR3 sequence: CASIAGTGGREQYF. Incomplete CDR3 DNA: TGTGCCAGTATTGCCGGGACGGGGGGGCGCGAG.

Concerning this clone itself: Coverage ceases 3 residues before the CDR3 finishes, and the germline J gene fills in the end. V usage is TRBV2 and J usage is TRBJ2-7; D may be TRBD2 (5 bases). Germline loops: CDR1 SNHLY, CDR2 FYNNEI. The V and J ends lost 0 bases and 0 bases respectively, with 12 bases between them. The CDR3 runs to 16 residues. CDR3 in amino acids: CASSEARLAFSYEQYF. The sequenced CDR3 bases are TGTGCCAGCAGTGAAGCTCGGCTAGCCTTCTCCTACGAG.

Regarding this clone: The missing CDR3 end, 3 residues past where the read stops, is filled in from the germline J gene. The V and J genes are TRBV29-1 and TRBJ2-1; no firm D call. The CDR3 has 14 residues. Trimming took 8 bases from V and 0 from J, leaving 14 bases between them. The germline V gene encodes CDR1 SQVTM and CDR2 ANQGSEA. This CDR3 is CSLKGEYSYNEQFF. Partial CDR3 DNA: TGCAGCTTAAAGGGCGAGTACTCCTACAATGAG.